A single sample is the source of the 23 T cell receptor beta chains below, sequenced in a study of shared clonotypes between healthy human individuals. This table comes from immunoSEQ multiplex PCR, and its TCRdb copy is limited to in-frame clones, with some not included. This sample has roughly 2.2 million clones, with around 93% found just once. The source material was naive CD4+ T cells from PBMCs. Subset: CD45RA+ positively selected. The receptor source for this set is a man between 18 and 29 years old in good health. Some clones in this sample may be carry-over from other donors' samples.

As DNA, the CDR3 is TGTGCCAGCAGAGGGGTAGCGCCTACCTACAATGAGCAGTTCTTC. Translation gives CASRGVAPTYNEQFF. The chain uses TRBV6-5 and TRBJ2-1, with D perhaps TRBD1 or TRBD2 (5 bases each). This CDR3 comprises 15 residues. Germline values: CDR1 MNHEY, CDR2 SVGAGI. Trimming left V 6 bases short and J 2 bases short, with 14 bases between.

The V and J genes are TRBV19 and TRBJ2-1; TRBD2 matches 12 bases. This CDR3 is built from 15 residues. The J segment lost 2 bases and the V segment lost 7 bases, leaving 3 bases of the junction unmatched. Germline CDR1 and CDR2: LNHDA and SQIVND (reference sequence). In DNA form, the CDR3 reads TGTGCCAGTACCTGGACTAGCGGGACCTACAATGAGCAGTTCTTC. This codes for CASTWTSGTYNEQFF.

The chain links TRBV7-6 to TRBJ2-5, with 8 bases aligning to TRBD1. Per germline, CDR1 SGHVS and CDR2 FNYEAQ. The J segment lost 1 base and the V segment lost 5 bases, leaving 3 bases of the junction unmatched. This CDR3 contains 14 residues. CDR3 nucleotides: TGTGCCAGCAGCAGAGGACAGGGCCAAGAGACCCAGTACTTC. Its translation is CASSRGQGQETQYF.

V gene TRBV10-2 combines with J gene TRBJ2-7; 12 nucleotides agree with TRBD2. CDR1 is WSHSY and CDR2 is SAAADI in the germline V gene. J gave up 7 bases and V 5 bases, and 12 bases lay outside the gene matches. The CDR3 totals 16 residues. CDR3: CASSLNRLAGVEEQYF. CDR3 sequence (DNA): TGCGCCAGCAGTTTAAACCGACTAGCGGGAGTAGAAGAGCAGTACTTC.

The genes are TRBV2 and TRBJ1-1; D is unresolved. CDR1 is SNHLY and CDR2 is FYNNEI in the germline V gene. V shed 5 bases and J shed 8 bases, with 9 bases lying between them. The CDR3 length is 11 residues. The CDR3 is CASSPGSEAFF. In DNA form, the CDR3 reads TGTGCCAGCAGTCCGGGGTCCGAAGCTTTCTTT.

This chain connects TRBV5-1 to TRBJ2-5; 9 positions match TRBD1. V lost 5 bases to trimming and J lost 0 bases; unmatched junction nucleotides: 5. The CDR3 runs to 15 residues. Looked up from germline, CDR1 is SGHRS and CDR2 is YFSETQ. This CDR3 reads CASRGQGTYQETQYF. CDR3 DNA: TGCGCCAGCAGGGGACAGGGAACTTACCAAGAGACCCAGTACTTC.

The gene calls are TRBV19 and TRBJ1-5; D not resolved. CDR1 LNHDA and CDR2 SQIVND come from the germline V gene (reference sequence). Trimming pared 0 bases from V and 4 bases from J, leaving 13 bases between. The CDR3 spans 16 residues. CDR3 bases: TGTGCCAGTAGTATAGAATGGGCTGTCAGGAATCAGCCCCAGCATTTT. Encoded protein: CASSIEWAVRNQPQHF.

This clone has a handful of counts. The J gene is TRBJ1-1, the V gene TRBV30; tentatively, D is TRBD1 (5 bases). Between the trimmed V and J ends, which lost 2 bases and 1 base, there was a span of 17 bases. Germline loops: CDR1 GTSNPN, CDR2 SVGIG (reference sequence). The CDR3 contains 16 residues. The CDR3 spells CAWSPSRTTWNTEAFF. CDR3 DNA: TGTGCCTGGAGTCCGTCCCGGACAACCTGGAACACTGAAGCTTTCTTT.

V and J are TRBV7-9 and TRBJ2-7; tentatively, D is TRBD2 (6 bases). Trimming cost V 2 bases and J 2 bases, with 10 bases left between them. This CDR3 has 14 residues. Germline CDR1 SEHNR, CDR2 FQNEAQ (reference sequence). In DNA form, the CDR3 reads TGTGCCAGCAGCTTACATGGGGGGACCTACGAGCAGTACTTC. It translates to CASSLHGGTYEQYF. Filled out from reference TRBV7-9 and TRBJ2-7, the complete variable domain reads DTGVSQNPRHKITKRGQNVTFRCDPISEHNRLYWYRQTLGQGPEFLTYFQNEAQLEKSRLLSDRFSAERPKGSFSTLEIQRTEQGDSAMYLCASSLHGGTYEQYFGPGTRLTVT.

The chain couples TRBV11-3 to TRBJ2-3, with 10 positions matching TRBD2. In germline, CDR1 is SGHNT, CDR2 YENEEA. The junction had 8 bases not matched to a gene; V was cut back by 1 base and J by 1 base. CDR3 length: 18 residues. The CDR3 sequence: CASSLVAGGGVRTDTQYF. As DNA, the CDR3 is TGTGCCAGCAGCTTAGTAGCGGGAGGAGGGGTCCGCACAGATACGCAGTATTTT.

The chain combines TRBV28 with TRBJ2-7, with 8 bases lining up with TRBD2. Germline V CDR1 and CDR2: MDHEN, SYDVKM. V gave up 8 bases and J gave up 0 bases; unmatched junction bases: 0. This CDR3 contains 12 residues. In DNA, the CDR3 is TGTGCCAGCGCGGGGGGCTCCTACGAGCAGTACTTC. It specifies CASAGGSYEQYF.

The chain joins TRBV5-8 to TRBJ2-7; 9 nucleotides align to TRBD2. Germline V gene lookup returns CDR1 SGHTS and CDR2 YDEGEE. The length of the CDR3 is 17 residues. Losses at the gene ends were 2 bases for V and 0 bases for J; bases not matched to a gene: 9. The CDR3 here is CASSLGLASSLSYEQYF. In DNA form, the CDR3 reads TGTGCCAGCAGCTTAGGACTAGCGTCATCCCTCTCCTACGAGCAGTACTTC.

The rearrangement links TRBV6-6 to TRBJ1-2; TRBD1 matches 9 bases. V was clipped by 5 bases and J by 7 bases; unmatched bases: 8. Germline assignment: CDR1 MNHNY and CDR2 SVGAGI (reference sequence). The CDR3 has 14 amino acids. The CDR3 reads CASSTQGAHVGYTF. The CDR3 DNA follows: TGTGCCAGCAGTACACAGGGGGCGCATGTTGGCTACACCTTC.

The chain links TRBV9 to TRBJ2-3, with D unresolved. Germline CDR1 and CDR2: SGDLS and YYNGEE. Trimming stripped 6 bases from V and 1 base from J, with 12 bases between. The CDR3 length is 14 residues. CDR3 protein: CASTVGYRTDTQYF. The CDR3 DNA reads as TGTGCCAGCACCGTGGGTTACCGCACAGATACGCAGTATTTT.

The chain links TRBV6-5 to TRBJ1-2; 7 bases match TRBD1. Germline V gives CDR1 MNHEY, CDR2 SVGAGI. This CDR3 spans 14 amino acids. J lost 5 bases, V lost 6 bases, and 9 bases had no gene match. CDR3 DNA: TGTGCCAGCAGAACCTGGGACAGCATATATGGCTACACCTTC. It yields the protein CASRTWDSIYGYTF.

The chain employs TRBV28 and TRBJ2-1, with TRBD2 matching 15 bases. Per the germline V gene, CDR1 is MDHEN and CDR2 is SYDVKM. V gave up 6 bases and J gave up 5 bases; unmatched junction bases: 8. This CDR3 is built from 17 residues. The CDR3 sequence is CASSRGTSGRRNNEQFF. CDR3 nucleotides: TGTGCCAGCAGCCGCGGGACTAGCGGGAGGAGGAACAATGAGCAGTTCTTC.

The chain is built from TRBV11-2 and TRBJ2-7, with D hard to call. The germline CDR1 and CDR2 sequences are SGHAT and FQNNGV. The CDR3 is 16 residues long. V was cut by 7 bases and J by 1 base, with 20 bases left in between. As DNA, the CDR3 is TGTGCCAGCACCAAAGGTGTGACGGCAGGATCCTACGAGCAGTACTTC. Translating gives CASTKGVTAGSYEQYF.

The V gene is TRBV15, the J gene TRBJ2-6, with 7 nucleotides matching TRBD2. V shed 2 bases and J 0 bases; nucleotides not matched to a gene: 13. This CDR3 comprises 20 residues. Germline values: CDR1 LNHNV, CDR2 YYDKDF (reference sequence). The CDR3 reads CATSRLWRETVSSGANVLTF. The CDR3 DNA is TGTGCCACCAGCAGATTATGGCGGGAGACAGTGAGCTCTGGGGCCAACGTCCTGACTTTC. The complete variable domain, with remaining parts taken from reference TRBV15 and TRBJ2-6, reads DAMVIQNPRYQVTQFGKPVTLSCSQTLNHNVMYWYQQKSSQAPKLLFHYYDKDFNNEADTPDNFQSRRPNTSFCFLDIRSPGLGDTAMYLCATSRLWRETVSSGANVLTFGAGSRLTVL.

J is TRBJ1-5 and V is TRBV4-1, with D unresolved. Germline CDR1 MGHRA, CDR2 YSYEKL. The CDR3 is made up of 15 amino acids. Trimming left V 0 bases short and J 7 bases short, with 13 bases between. This chain's CDR3 is CASSQEPGMRQPQHF. DNA of the CDR3: TGCGCCAGCAGCCAAGAACCTGGGATGAGACAGCCCCAGCATTTT.

This sequence joins TRBV28 and TRBJ1-2; D remains unclear. CDR1 is MDHEN, CDR2 SYDVKM, per germline. CDR3 length: 13 amino acids. V gave up 6 bases and J gave up 2 bases, with 10 bases separating them. As DNA, the CDR3 is TGTGCCAGCAGGATGGACGGAAACTATGGCTACACCTTC. Residues: CASRMDGNYGYTF.

The chain joins TRBV4-2 to TRBJ2-7; D possibly corresponds to TRBD2 (5 bases). The ends were cut back, 6 bases at V and 6 bases at J, with 21 bases in the middle. The CDR3 loop spans 15 amino acids. In germline, CDR1 is LGHNA, CDR2 YNFKEQ. The CDR3 sequence: CASRHSRTLSTEQYF. Written as DNA, the CDR3 is TGTGCCAGCAGGCACTCGCGGACTCTCTCCACCGAGCAGTACTTC.

The genes are TRBV7-6 and TRBJ1-5; weak D call: TRBD1 (5 bases). The germline V gene has CDR1 SGHVS and CDR2 FNYEAQ. The V gene lost 2 bases and the J gene lost 6 bases, with 11 bases spanning the gap. The CDR3 covers 14 residues. The CDR3 DNA reads TGTGCCAGCAGCTTACTTTCCGGGACTCAGCCCCAGCATTTT. Translation gives CASSLLSGTQPQHF.

The V and J genes are TRBV7-8 and TRBJ2-3; unclear D gene. CDR1 SGHVS and CDR2 FQNEAQ come from the germline V gene. The CDR3 has 15 amino acids. Trimming left V 8 bases short and J 0 bases short, with 15 bases between. Here the CDR3 DNA reads TGTGCCAGCGCCGGGTACTCCGCTAGCACAGATACGCAGTATTTT. It specifies CASAGYSASTDTQYF.